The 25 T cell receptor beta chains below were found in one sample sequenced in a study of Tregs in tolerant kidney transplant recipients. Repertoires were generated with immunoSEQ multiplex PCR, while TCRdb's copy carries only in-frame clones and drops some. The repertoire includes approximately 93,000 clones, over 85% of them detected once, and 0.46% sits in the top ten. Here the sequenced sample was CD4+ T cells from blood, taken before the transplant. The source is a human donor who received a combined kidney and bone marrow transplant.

CDR3 region: CAWSVSGGRYEQYF. CDR3 nucleotide sequence: TGTGCCTGGAGTGTTAGCGGGGGCCGCTACGAGCAGTACTTC. This sequence joins TRBV30 and TRBJ2-7; 9 positions agree with TRBD2. Germline CDR1 is GTSNPN and CDR2 is SVGIG (reference sequence). J lost 3 bases, V lost 0 bases, and 3 bases had no gene match. The CDR3 contains 14 residues.

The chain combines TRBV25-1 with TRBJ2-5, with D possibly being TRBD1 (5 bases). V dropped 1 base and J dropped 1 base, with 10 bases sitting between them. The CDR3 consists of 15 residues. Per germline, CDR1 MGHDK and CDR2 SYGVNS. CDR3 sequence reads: CASSESRGSQETQYF. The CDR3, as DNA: TGTGCCAGCAGTGAATCTAGGGGCTCCCAAGAGACCCAGTACTTC.

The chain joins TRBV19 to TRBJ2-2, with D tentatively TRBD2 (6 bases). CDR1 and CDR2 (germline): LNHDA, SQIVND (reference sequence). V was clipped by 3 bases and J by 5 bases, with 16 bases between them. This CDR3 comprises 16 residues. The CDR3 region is CASSMGIRGNTGELFF. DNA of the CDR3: TGTGCCAGTAGTATGGGGATACGGGGGAATACCGGGGAGCTGTTTTTT.

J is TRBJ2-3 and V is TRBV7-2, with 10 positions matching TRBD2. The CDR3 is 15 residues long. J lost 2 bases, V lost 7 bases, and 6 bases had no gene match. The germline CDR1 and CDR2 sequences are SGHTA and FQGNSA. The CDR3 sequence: CASKLLAGNTDTQYF. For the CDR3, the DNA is TGTGCCAGCAAACTACTAGCGGGAAACACAGATACGCAGTATTTT. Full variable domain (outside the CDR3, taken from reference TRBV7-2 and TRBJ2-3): GAGVSQSPSNKVTEKGKDVELRCDPISGHTALYWYRQSLGQGLEFLIYFQGNSAPDKSGLPSDRFSAERTGGSVSTLTIQRTQQEDSAVYLCASKLLAGNTDTQYFGPGTRLTVL.

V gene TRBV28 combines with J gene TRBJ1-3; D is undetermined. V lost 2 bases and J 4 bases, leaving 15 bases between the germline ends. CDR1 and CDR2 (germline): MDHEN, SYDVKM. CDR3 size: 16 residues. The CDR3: CASSLTAYFTGNTIYF. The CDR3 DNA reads TGTGCCAGCAGTTTAACAGCCTATTTTACCGGAAACACCATATATTTT. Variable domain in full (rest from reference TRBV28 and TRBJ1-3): DVKVTQSSRYLVKRTGEKVFLECVQDMDHENMFWYRQDPGLGLRLIYFSYDVKMKEKGDIPEGYSVSREKKERFSLILESASTNQTSMYLCASSLTAYFTGNTIYFGEGSWLTVV.

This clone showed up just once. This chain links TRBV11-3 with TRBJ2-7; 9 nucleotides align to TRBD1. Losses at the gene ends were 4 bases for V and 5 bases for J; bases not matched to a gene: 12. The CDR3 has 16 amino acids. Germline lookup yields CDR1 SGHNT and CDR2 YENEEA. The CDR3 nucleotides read TGTGCCAGCAGCTCAGAAATAGGGACAGGGTGTAACGAGCAGTACTTC. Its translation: CASSSEIGTGCNEQYF.

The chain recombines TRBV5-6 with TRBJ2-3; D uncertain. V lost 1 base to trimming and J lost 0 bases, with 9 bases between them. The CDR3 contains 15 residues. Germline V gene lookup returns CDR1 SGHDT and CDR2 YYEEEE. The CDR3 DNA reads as TGTGCCAGCAGCTTGTACATGACTAGCACAGATACGCAGTATTTT. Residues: CASSLYMTSTDTQYF.

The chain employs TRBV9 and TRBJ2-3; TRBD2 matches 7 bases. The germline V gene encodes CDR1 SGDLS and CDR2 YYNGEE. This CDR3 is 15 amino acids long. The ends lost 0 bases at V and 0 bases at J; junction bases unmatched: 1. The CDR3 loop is CASSVDGGSTDTQYF. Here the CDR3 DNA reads TGTGCCAGCAGCGTAGACGGGGGGAGCACAGATACGCAGTATTTT.

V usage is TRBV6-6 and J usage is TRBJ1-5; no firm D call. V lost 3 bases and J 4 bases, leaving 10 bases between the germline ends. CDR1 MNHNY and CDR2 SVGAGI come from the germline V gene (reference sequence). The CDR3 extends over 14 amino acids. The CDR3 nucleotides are TGTGCCAGCAGTTATACGACATATAATCAGCCCCAGCATTTT. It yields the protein CASSYTTYNQPQHF.

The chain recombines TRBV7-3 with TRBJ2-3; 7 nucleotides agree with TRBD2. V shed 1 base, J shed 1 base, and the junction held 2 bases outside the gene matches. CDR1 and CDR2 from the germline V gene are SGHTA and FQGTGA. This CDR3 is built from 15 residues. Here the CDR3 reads CASSLSGGRTDTQYF. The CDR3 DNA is TGTGCCAGCAGCTTAAGCGGGGGACGCACAGATACGCAGTATTTT.

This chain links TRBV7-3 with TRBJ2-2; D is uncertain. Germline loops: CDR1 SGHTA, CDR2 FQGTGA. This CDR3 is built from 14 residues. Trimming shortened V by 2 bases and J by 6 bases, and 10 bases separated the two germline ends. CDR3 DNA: TGTGCCAGCAGCTTAGTCCAGGCCGCCGGGGAGCTGTTTTTT. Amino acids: CASSLVQAAGELFF.

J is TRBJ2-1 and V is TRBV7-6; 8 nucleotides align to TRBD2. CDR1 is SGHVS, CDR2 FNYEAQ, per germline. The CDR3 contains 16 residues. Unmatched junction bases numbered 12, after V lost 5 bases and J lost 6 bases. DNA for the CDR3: TGTGCCAGCAGCCTACGAATAGCGGGACGCACCAATGAGCAGTTCTTC. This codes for CASSLRIAGRTNEQFF.

The CDR3 DNA sequence: TGCAGTGCTAGAGTTGACATACTGCAGTATTTT. It specifies CSARVDILQYF. This chain connects TRBV20-1 to TRBJ2-3; no clear D gene. The V end was cut by 1 base, the J end by 11 bases, with 10 bases between. The CDR3 contains 11 residues. Germline V gives CDR1 DFQATT, CDR2 SNEGSKA (reference sequence).

The CDR3 region has the DNA TGTGCCACTTGGCCGGGACAGGGGGCCTACGAGCAGTACTTC. The encoded protein is CATWPGQGAYEQYF. The rearrangement joins TRBV10-3 to TRBJ2-7; 11 nucleotides line up with TRBD1. The CDR3 totals 14 residues. CDR1 and CDR2 (germline): ENHRY, SYGVKD. After removal of 10 bases from V and 2 bases from J, the junction contained 7 bases not matched to a gene.

This chain's CDR3 is CASSRSGYGYTF. CDR3 nucleotides: TGTGCCAGCAGTCGATCAGGGTATGGCTACACCTTC. The rearrangement links TRBV28 to TRBJ1-2; D is possibly TRBD1 (5 bases). Per the germline V gene, CDR1 is MDHEN and CDR2 is SYDVKM. CDR3 length: 12 amino acids. V lost 5 bases to trimming and J lost 5 bases, with 9 bases between them.

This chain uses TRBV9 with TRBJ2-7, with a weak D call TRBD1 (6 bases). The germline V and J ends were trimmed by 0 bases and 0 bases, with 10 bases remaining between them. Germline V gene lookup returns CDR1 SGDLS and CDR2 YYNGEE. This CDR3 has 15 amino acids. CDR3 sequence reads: CASSVGDTISYEQYF. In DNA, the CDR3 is TGTGCCAGCAGCGTAGGGGACACCATCTCCTACGAGCAGTACTTC.

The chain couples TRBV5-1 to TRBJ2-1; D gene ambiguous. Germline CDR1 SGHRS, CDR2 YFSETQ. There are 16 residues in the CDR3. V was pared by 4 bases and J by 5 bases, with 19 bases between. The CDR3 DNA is TGCGCCAGCAGCCCCCATTTACCTATCCATAACAATGAGCAGTTCTTC. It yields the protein CASSPHLPIHNNEQFF. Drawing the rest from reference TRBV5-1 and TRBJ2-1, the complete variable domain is KAGVTQTPRYLIKTRGQQVTLSCSPISGHRSVSWYQQTPGQGLQFLFEYFSETQRNKGNFPGRFSGRQFSNSRSEMNVSTLELGDSALYLCASSPHLPIHNNEQFFGPGTRLTVL.

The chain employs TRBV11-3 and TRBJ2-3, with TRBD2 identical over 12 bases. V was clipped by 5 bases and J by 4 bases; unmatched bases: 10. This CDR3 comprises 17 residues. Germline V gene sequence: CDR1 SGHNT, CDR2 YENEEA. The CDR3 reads CASSLGPSGGAPDTQYF. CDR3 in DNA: TGTGCCAGCAGCCTCGGACCTAGCGGGGGGGCCCCAGATACGCAGTATTTT.

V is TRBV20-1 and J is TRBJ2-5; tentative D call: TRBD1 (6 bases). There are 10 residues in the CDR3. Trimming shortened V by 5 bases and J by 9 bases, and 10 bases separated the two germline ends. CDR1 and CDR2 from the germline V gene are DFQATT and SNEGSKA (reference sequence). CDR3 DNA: TGCAGTGCTGAGGGGGTAGCCCAGTACTTC. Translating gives CSAEGVAQYF.

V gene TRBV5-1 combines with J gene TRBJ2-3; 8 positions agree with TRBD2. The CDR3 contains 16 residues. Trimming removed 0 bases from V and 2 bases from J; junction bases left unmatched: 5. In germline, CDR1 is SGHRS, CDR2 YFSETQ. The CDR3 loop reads CASSLADSGITDTQYF. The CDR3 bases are TGCGCCAGCAGCTTGGCGGATAGCGGGATCACAGATACGCAGTATTTT.

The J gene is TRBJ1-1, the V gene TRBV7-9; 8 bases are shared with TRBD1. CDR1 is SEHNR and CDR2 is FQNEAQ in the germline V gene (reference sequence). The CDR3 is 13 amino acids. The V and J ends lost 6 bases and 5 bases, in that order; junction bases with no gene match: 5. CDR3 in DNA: TGTGCCAGCAGGAGACAGGGGTGGACTGAAGCTTTCTTT. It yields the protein CASRRQGWTEAFF. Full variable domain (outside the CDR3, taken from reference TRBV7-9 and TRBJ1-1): DTGVSQNPRHKITKRGQNVTFRCDPISEHNRLYWYRQTLGQGPEFLTYFQNEAQLEKSRLLSDRFSAERPKGSFSTLEIQRTEQGDSAMYLCASRRQGWTEAFFGQGTRLTVV.

The CDR3 spells CASHRPGESGNTIYF. Here the CDR3 DNA reads TGTGCCAGCCACAGGCCAGGTGAATCTGGAAACACCATATATTTT. The rearrangement uses TRBV6-1 and TRBJ1-3; TRBD1 is a possible D gene (5 bases). Germline CDR1 reads MNHNS; CDR2 reads SASEGT. This CDR3 region has 15 residues. V lost 8 bases to trimming and J lost 1 base, with 15 bases between them.

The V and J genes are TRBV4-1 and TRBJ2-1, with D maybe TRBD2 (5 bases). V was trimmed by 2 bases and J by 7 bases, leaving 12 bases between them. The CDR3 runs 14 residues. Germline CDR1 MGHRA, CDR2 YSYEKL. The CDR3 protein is CASSQLSRVNEQFF. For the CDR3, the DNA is TGCGCCAGCAGCCAACTCTCGCGGGTGAATGAGCAGTTCTTC.

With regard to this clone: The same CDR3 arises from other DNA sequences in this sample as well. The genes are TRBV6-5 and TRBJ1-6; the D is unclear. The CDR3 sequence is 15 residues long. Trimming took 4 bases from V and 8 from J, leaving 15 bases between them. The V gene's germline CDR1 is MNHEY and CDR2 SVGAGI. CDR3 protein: CASSWVRGADSPLHF. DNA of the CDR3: TGTGCCAGCAGTTGGGTGCGAGGCGCGGATTCACCCCTCCACTTT.

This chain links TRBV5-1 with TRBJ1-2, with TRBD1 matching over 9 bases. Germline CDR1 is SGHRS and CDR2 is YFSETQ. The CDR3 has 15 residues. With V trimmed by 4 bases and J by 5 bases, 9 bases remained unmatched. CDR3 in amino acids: CASSIRDREGYGYTF. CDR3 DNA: TGCGCCAGCAGCATCCGGGACAGGGAGGGTTATGGCTACACCTTC.